A single sample is the source of the 22 T cell receptor beta chains below, sequenced in a study of blood T cell repertoires in COVID-19. Produced via immunoSEQ multiplex PCR; TCRdb's table is partial and in-frame only. The sample has 200,000 to 250,000 clones; about 87% are singletons. Sequencing was done on a sample of PBMCs or T cells enriched from blood (not recorded which). The receptors originated from a woman in her thirties who had been exposed to COVID-19.

This clone appeared once. The chain is built from TRBV10-3 and TRBJ1-5, with D unresolved. Trimming cost V 4 bases and J 7 bases, with 11 bases left between them. The CDR3 is 13 amino acids. Germline V gene lookup returns CDR1 ENHRY and CDR2 SYGVKD. CDR3 bases: TGTGCCATCAGTGGGCCTTATTCACAGCCCCAGCATTTT. This encodes CAISGPYSQPQHF.

This clone was seen once. The gene calls are TRBV28 and TRBJ1-5; D uncertain. Germline V CDR1 and CDR2: MDHEN, SYDVKM. The CDR3 sequence is 17 residues long. The V gene lost 3 bases and the J gene lost 0 bases, with 15 bases spanning the gap. CDR3 DNA: TGTGCCAGCAGTTTGTTGTGGCAGTACCGTAGCAATCAGCCCCAGCATTTT. Translated: CASSLLWQYRSNQPQHF.

The rearrangement links TRBV5-1 to TRBJ1-6, with a possible D match to TRBD1 (5 bases). CDR3 size: 16 residues. Trimming removed 4 bases at V and 3 bases at J, with 14 bases between. The V gene's germline CDR1 is SGHRS and CDR2 YFSETQ. The DNA for the CDR3 is TGCGCCAGCAGCCCGGTGGGGCAGGACTATAATTCACCCCTCCACTTT. Its protein product is CASSPVGQDYNSPLHF.

V usage is TRBV5-5 and J usage is TRBJ2-5; 8 bases map to TRBD2. With V trimmed by 5 bases and J by 2 bases, 5 bases remained unmatched. Germline-derived CDR1 and CDR2 are SGHKS and YYEKEE (reference sequence). This CDR3 is 14 amino acids long. The CDR3 reads CASRYGTSQETQYF. In DNA form, the CDR3 reads TGTGCCAGCAGGTACGGGACTAGTCAAGAGACCCAGTACTTC.

This chain joins TRBV19 and TRBJ1-6; no definite D call. Trimming pared 5 bases from V and 10 bases from J, leaving 15 bases between. Per germline, CDR1 LNHDA and CDR2 SQIVND (reference sequence). The CDR3 spans 14 residues. The CDR3: CASSGSVQESPLHF. CDR3 in DNA: TGTGCCAGTAGTGGTTCGGTTCAAGAATCACCCCTCCACTTT.

The rearrangement uses TRBV3-1 (or the pseudogene TRBV3-2) and TRBJ2-6; tentatively, D is TRBD2 (5 bases). Trimming took 1 base from V and 0 from J, leaving 10 bases between them. CDR3 length: 17 residues. Germline CDR1 LGHDT, CDR2 YNNKEL (reference sequence). CDR3 in DNA: TGTGCCAGCAGCCAAGGTTGGAGGAGCTCTGGGGCCAACGTCCTGACTTTC. It yields the protein CASSQGWRSSGANVLTF.

This clone has just one count. The rearrangement uses TRBV5-6 and TRBJ2-7, with TRBD2 as a possible D gene (5 bases). The V end lost 0 bases, the J end lost 3 bases, and 13 bases lay between the germline ends. The CDR3 covers 15 residues. From germline, CDR1 is SGHDT and CDR2 YYEEEE. The CDR3 sequence is CASSLGSGYNYEQYF. The CDR3 coding sequence is TGTGCCAGCAGCTTGGGGTCGGGATATAACTACGAGCAGTACTTC. Full variable domain (remainder filled in from reference TRBV5-6 and TRBJ2-7): DAGVTQSPTHLIKTRGQQVTLRCSPKSGHDTVSWYQQALGQGPQFIFQYYEEEERQRGNFPDRFSGHQFPNYSSELNVNALLLGDSALYLCASSLGSGYNYEQYFGPGTRLTVT.

V is TRBV30 and J is TRBJ2-1; a weak D match, TRBD2 (6 bases). Trimming shortened V by 1 base and J by 4 bases, and 14 bases separated the two germline ends. Looked up from germline, CDR1 is GTSNPN and CDR2 is SVGIG (reference sequence). This CDR3 spans 15 amino acids. CDR3 region: CAWSEGGTIYNEQFF. The CDR3 DNA reads TGTGCCTGGAGTGAAGGCGGGACCATTTACAATGAGCAGTTCTTC.

This chain uses TRBV2 with TRBJ1-5; tentative D call: TRBD1 (5 bases). Germline loops: CDR1 SNHLY, CDR2 FYNNEI. There are 17 residues in the CDR3. V lost 4 bases and J lost 1, with 17 bases in between. CDR3 DNA: TGTGCCAGCAGTGGGCAGGGAGGTGGATTGAGCAATCAGCCCCAGCATTTT. This codes for CASSGQGGGLSNQPQHF.

The chain recombines TRBV27 with TRBJ1-6; the D gene is possibly TRBD1 (5 bases). This CDR3 comprises 18 residues. V gave up 3 bases and J gave up 7 bases, with 22 bases separating them. CDR1 is MNHEY, CDR2 SMNVEV, per germline (reference sequence). The CDR3 region is CASSLGVQGMIRNSPLHF. DNA of the CDR3: TGTGCCAGCAGTTTGGGTGTTCAGGGCATGATTAGGAATTCACCCCTCCACTTT.

The table lists this clone with a count of one. The CDR3 loop is CASSQDMTQYF. The CDR3, as DNA: TGTGCCAGCAGCCAAGATATGACCCAGTACTTC. V usage is TRBV3-1 (or the pseudogene TRBV3-2) and J usage is TRBJ2-5; the D is unclear. This CDR3 has 11 residues. CDR1 LGHDT and CDR2 YNNKEL come from the germline V gene (reference sequence). The V end was cut by 0 bases, the J end by 7 bases, with 3 bases between.

V usage is TRBV4-1 and J usage is TRBJ2-2; 11 bases map to TRBD2. The trim removed 7 bases at V and 5 bases at J, leaving 6 bases unmatched. Germline values: CDR1 MGHRA, CDR2 YSYEKL. The CDR3 length is 15 residues. The CDR3 reads CASTPLAGVTGELFF. The CDR3 DNA follows: TGCGCCAGCACCCCACTAGCGGGAGTAACCGGGGAGCTGTTTTTT.

The chain is built from TRBV6-5 and TRBJ2-7; D not resolved. The V end lost 4 bases, the J end lost 3 bases, and 7 bases lay between the germline ends. CDR1 MNHEY and CDR2 SVGAGI come from the germline V gene. The CDR3 runs to 12 residues. The CDR3 here is CASSSGLYEQYF. DNA of the CDR3: TGTGCCAGCAGTTCCGGTCTCTACGAGCAGTACTTC.

This chain connects TRBV5-3 to TRBJ2-3; D remains unclear. TRBV5-3 is identified as an open reading frame with a role that is uncertain. V shed 5 bases and J shed 7 bases, with 17 bases lying between them. The CDR3 totals 14 residues. CDR3 loop: CARRLPLGSNTQYF. The CDR3 bases are TGTGCCAGAAGACTTCCCCTAGGCTCAAATACGCAGTATTTT.

This CDR3 is CASSFLGGNGIQYF. CDR3 nucleotide sequence: TGTGCCAGCAGTTTCCTGGGGGGTAATGGCATTCAGTACTTC. The chain combines TRBV28 with TRBJ2-4, with D possibly TRBD2 on 6 matching bases. The germline V gene has CDR1 MDHEN and CDR2 SYDVKM. Trimming cost V 3 bases and J 9 bases, with 15 bases left between them. The length of the CDR3 is 14 residues.

The rearrangement joins TRBV6-5 to TRBJ2-2; D remains unclear. CDR3 length: 12 amino acids. The V gene's germline CDR1 is MNHEY and CDR2 SVGAGI. Trimming pared 10 bases from V and 1 base from J, leaving 7 bases between. For the CDR3, the DNA is TGTGCCACGCGATTGAACACCGGGGAGCTGTTTTTT. This encodes CATRLNTGELFF.

The chain couples TRBV24-1 to TRBJ2-3; 8 bases map to TRBD2. Germline CDR1 reads KGHDR; CDR2 reads SFDVKD. The CDR3 covers 12 residues. Losses at the gene ends were 4 bases for V and 11 bases for J; bases not matched to a gene: 4. The CDR3 DNA follows: TGTGCCACCAGTGAATCCGGGACTAGGCAGTATTTT. Translation gives CATSESGTRQYF.

Of note for this clone: A read error may account for a junction end that differs from germline. The chain uses TRBV7-7 and TRBJ2-5, with D perhaps matching TRBD1 (7 bases). In germline, CDR1 is SSHAT, CDR2 FNYEAQ (reference sequence). There are 16 residues in the CDR3. This CDR3 is CASSLDGGGGEETQYF. CDR3 sequence (DNA): TGTGCTAGCAGCTTAGACGGAGGGGGCGGGGAGGAGACCCAGTACTTC.

The chain combines TRBV30 with TRBJ2-7, with D perhaps matching TRBD1 (6 bases). V was shortened by 5 bases and J by 2 bases, with 10 bases between the two germline ends. Per the germline V gene, CDR1 is GTSNPN and CDR2 is SVGIG (reference sequence). This CDR3 is 12 amino acids long. The CDR3: CAWGRTAYEQYF. The CDR3 DNA follows: TGTGCCTGGGGACGGACAGCCTACGAGCAGTACTTC.

V and J are TRBV29-1 and TRBJ2-5, with D perhaps matching TRBD2 (6 bases). V was cut by 6 bases and J by 3 bases, with 14 bases left in between. CDR1 and CDR2 from the germline V gene are SQVTM and ANQGSEA. CDR3 length: 13 residues. Here the CDR3 reads CSVPGRDEETQYF. CDR3 DNA sequence: TGCAGCGTCCCTGGGCGGGATGAAGAGACCCAGTACTTC.

The rearrangement uses TRBV12-3 or TRBV12-4 and TRBJ1-4; possibly TRBD1 for D (5 bases). Trimming cost V 4 bases and J 11 bases, with 8 bases left between them. This CDR3 contains 11 residues. The chain's CDR3 is CASSSGGKLFF. The DNA of the CDR3 is TGTGCCAGCAGTTCCGGGGGGAAACTGTTTTTT.

As DNA, the CDR3 is TGTGCCAGTAGTCACATGCTTTTCCAAGAGACCCAGTACTTC. This translates into CASSHMLFQETQYF. V gene TRBV19 combines with J gene TRBJ2-5; no definite D call. The length of the CDR3 is 14 residues. Trimming removed 5 bases from V and 1 base from J, with 11 bases in between. Germline CDR1 and CDR2: LNHDA and SQIVND (reference sequence).